These 32 T cell receptor beta chains originate from one sample sequenced in a study of OX40 agonist ivuxolimab in advanced cancers. Data came from immunoSEQ multiplex PCR; TCRdb stores just in-frame clones and leaves some out. The data hold about 48,000 clones, with 75% to 90% observed a single time. Sequenced here: CD4+ or CD8+ T cells sorted from blood, sampled in a trial of the OX40 agonist ivuxolimab. Source of these receptors: an adult with an advanced solid tumor such as melanoma, head and neck, liver or kidney cancer.

CDR3 protein: CASSEYRTDYEQYF. The CDR3 DNA follows: TGTGCCAGCAGTGAATACCGGACAGACTACGAGCAGTACTTC. V gene TRBV25-1 combines with J gene TRBJ2-7, with D maybe TRBD1 (6 bases). The CDR3 sequence is 14 residues long. Trimming pared 0 bases from V and 3 bases from J, leaving 9 bases between. CDR1 and CDR2 (germline): MGHDK, SYGVNS.

The chain links TRBV7-9 to TRBJ2-1, with D unclear. V lost 6 bases and J 4 bases, leaving 10 bases between the germline ends. Per germline, CDR1 SEHNR and CDR2 FQNEAQ (reference sequence). This CDR3 has 13 residues. For the CDR3, the DNA is TGTGCCAGCAGTCAGACTGAGTACAATGAGCAGTTCTTC. This codes for CASSQTEYNEQFF. Complete variable domain (other parts from reference TRBV7-9 and TRBJ2-1): DTGVSQNPRHKITKRGQNVTFRCDPISEHNRLYWYRQTLGQGPEFLTYFQNEAQLEKSRLLSDRFSAERPKGSFSTLEIQRTEQGDSAMYLCASSQTEYNEQFFGPGTRLTVL.

This chain connects TRBV5-1 to TRBJ1-5; D perhaps matches TRBD1 (5 bases). Trimming left V 0 bases short and J 4 bases short, with 8 bases between. Germline V CDR1 and CDR2: SGHRS, YFSETQ. This CDR3 has 14 amino acids. CDR3: CASSLGGGNQPQHF. The CDR3 DNA sequence: TGCGCCAGCAGCTTGGGGGGCGGGAATCAGCCCCAGCATTTT.

This clone was picked up one time. CDR3 protein: CASSLLAVSSYEQYF. The CDR3 DNA sequence: TGTGCCAGCAGTTTACTAGCGGTTAGCTCCTACGAGCAGTACTTC. This sequence joins TRBV27 and TRBJ2-7, with 7 bases lining up with TRBD2. Germline CDR1 is MNHEY and CDR2 is SMNVEV (reference sequence). The CDR3 extends over 15 amino acids. The V and J ends lost 2 bases and 0 bases, in that order; junction bases with no gene match: 4.

This clone was picked up a small number of times. This chain uses TRBV28 with TRBJ2-3; tentatively, D is TRBD1 (6 bases). The germline CDR1 and CDR2 sequences are MDHEN and SYDVKM. The CDR3 is 15 residues long. Deletions cut 3 bases from V and 3 bases from J, with 13 bases between. The CDR3 region is CASSFSRGITDTQYF. The DNA for the CDR3 is TGTGCCAGCAGTTTCAGCAGGGGCATTACAGATACGCAGTATTTT.

This clone was observed a handful of times. The V gene is TRBV11-3, the J gene TRBJ2-7, with D unclear. The V and J ends lost 4 bases and 3 bases respectively, with 7 bases between them. CDR3 length equals 12 residues. Germline V CDR1 and CDR2: SGHNT, YENEEA. The CDR3 reads CASSSQNYEQYF. CDR3 nucleotide sequence: TGTGCCAGCAGCTCACAAAACTACGAGCAGTACTTC.

The rearrangement joins TRBV5-5 to TRBJ1-5; D is unclear. V was trimmed by 6 bases and J by 2 bases, leaving 12 bases between them. CDR1 and CDR2 (germline): SGHKS, YYEKEE (reference sequence). The CDR3 is made up of 14 amino acids. As DNA, the CDR3 is TGTGCCAGCACCCCAGATGTCGGCAATCAGCCCCAGCATTTT. It is translated as CASTPDVGNQPQHF.

This rearrangement joins TRBV19 to TRBJ2-3; D possibly corresponds to TRBD2 (6 bases). This CDR3 spans 12 amino acids. Looked up from germline, CDR1 is LNHDA and CDR2 is SQIVND (reference sequence). The V gene lost 6 bases and the J gene lost 6 bases, with 10 bases spanning the gap. CDR3 sequence (DNA): TGTGCCAGTAGCGTACGGGGGGATACGCAGTATTTT. This codes for CASSVRGDTQYF.

This clone was counted only a few times. This chain joins TRBV5-5 and TRBJ1-2, with 10 bases that match TRBD1. Germline loops: CDR1 SGHKS, CDR2 YYEKEE (reference sequence). V was clipped by 3 bases and J by 3 bases; unmatched bases: 8. This CDR3 region has 16 residues. In nucleotides, the CDR3 is TGTGCCAGCAGCTCGGACAGGGGGGAAATTCACTATGGCTACACCTTC. Protein product: CASSSDRGEIHYGYTF.

This chain joins TRBV7-8 and TRBJ1-1, with TRBD1 matching 7 bases. From germline, CDR1 is SGHVS and CDR2 FQNEAQ. The CDR3 has 14 residues. Germline trimming cut 4 bases from V and 1 base from J; bases unmatched to any gene: 3. CDR3 loop: CASSWGQPNTEAFF. DNA of the CDR3: TGTGCCAGCAGCTGGGGACAGCCGAACACTGAAGCTTTCTTT.

This clone was seen only once. The V call is TRBV4-3, the J call TRBJ1-4; a possible D gene is TRBD1 (5 bases). Trimming pared 0 bases from V and 12 bases from J, leaving 14 bases between. The CDR3 loop spans 14 amino acids. In germline, CDR1 is LGHNA, CDR2 YSLEER. CDR3 loop: CASSQEGRPEELFF. CDR3 DNA: TGCGCCAGCAGCCAAGAGGGGCGACCCGAGGAACTGTTTTTT.

The rearrangement joins TRBV5-1 to TRBJ2-1; TRBD1 matches 10 bases. The CDR3 is 15 amino acids. V dropped 2 bases and J dropped 7; count of bases not matched to a gene: 6. The germline CDR1 and CDR2 sequences are SGHRS and YFSETQ. This CDR3 reads CASSFEGQGRNEQFF. CDR3 nucleotide sequence: TGCGCCAGCAGCTTCGAGGGACAGGGGAGGAATGAGCAGTTCTTC.

V gene TRBV7-8 combines with J gene TRBJ1-5; D is ambiguous. V gave up 5 bases and J gave up 4 bases, with 9 bases separating them. The CDR3 contains 13 residues. Germline V gene lookup returns CDR1 SGHVS and CDR2 FQNEAQ. The CDR3 reads CASSPGRNQPQHF. The CDR3 DNA reads as TGTGCCAGCAGCCCGGGAAGGAATCAGCCCCAGCATTTT.

The chain carries TRBV9 and TRBJ2-7; D uncertain. The V end lost 2 bases, the J end lost 4 bases, and 19 bases lay between the germline ends. Germline CDR1 is SGDLS and CDR2 is YYNGEE. The CDR3 length is 16 residues. CDR3 nucleotide sequence: TGTGCCAGCAGCGTCAGTAGAGATGGAGCTTCGTACGAGCAGTACTTC. This codes for CASSVSRDGASYEQYF. Full variable domain (rest looked up from reference TRBV9 and TRBJ2-7): DSGVTQTPKHLITATGQRVTLRCSPRSGDLSVYWYQQSLDQGLQFLIQYYNGEERAKGNILERFSAQQFPDLHSELNLSSLELGDSALYFCASSVSRDGASYEQYFGPGTRLTVT.

This sequence joins TRBV27 and TRBJ2-7; 9 bases line up with TRBD1. The V gene end was trimmed by 2 bases and the J gene end by 3 bases; junction bases not matched to a gene: 5. This CDR3 has 15 amino acids. Germline CDR1 MNHEY, CDR2 SMNVEV (reference sequence). The CDR3 protein is CASSLAGTGYYEQYF. The CDR3 nucleotides are TGTGCCAGCAGTTTAGCGGGGACAGGGTACTACGAGCAGTACTTC.

The chain has TRBV6-5 and TRBJ2-1, with 7 bases matching TRBD2. V lost 4 bases and J lost 2; bases outside the gene matches: 2. CDR1 is MNHEY, CDR2 SVGAGI, per germline. The CDR3 contains 14 residues. The CDR3: CASSSAGAYNEQFF. In DNA, the CDR3 is TGTGCCAGCAGTTCCGCGGGGGCCTACAATGAGCAGTTCTTC.

V gene TRBV19 combines with J gene TRBJ1-5; D not certain. The CDR3 has 15 amino acids. CDR1 is LNHDA, CDR2 SQIVND, per germline (reference sequence). Trimming pared 6 bases from V and 2 bases from J, leaving 14 bases between. The CDR3 nucleotides read TGTGCCAGTAGCCCGGGTGAGAGGGGCAATCAGCCCCAGCATTTT. Translating it yields CASSPGERGNQPQHF.

This clone was counted a few times. At one end, the junction sequence differs from germline, possibly due to a read error. The chain links TRBV7-3 to TRBJ2-1, with a possible D match to TRBD2 (5 bases). Per the germline V gene, CDR1 is SGHTA and CDR2 is FQGTGA. The CDR3 runs to 15 residues. CDR3 loop: CASSVTGSSYNEQFF. For the CDR3, the DNA is TGTGCCAGCAGCGTAACTGGGAGCTCCTACAATGAGCAGTTCTTC.

This chain links TRBV4-1 with TRBJ1-6, with a tentative D call TRBD1 (6 bases). Germline-derived CDR1 and CDR2 are MGHRA and YSYEKL. V lost 3 bases and J lost 7, with 13 bases in between. This CDR3 contains 15 residues. This CDR3 reads CASSQYRDDNSPLHF. The CDR3 DNA follows: TGCGCCAGCAGCCAGTACAGGGATGACAATTCACCCCTCCACTTT.

The CDR3 protein is CATSRVNAVNTEAFF. The CDR3 DNA reads TGTGCCACCAGCAGAGTCAATGCGGTGAACACTGAAGCTTTCTTT. The J gene is TRBJ1-1, the V gene TRBV15; D ambiguous. The V end was cut by 1 base, the J end by 0 bases, with 9 bases between. In germline, CDR1 is LNHNV, CDR2 YYDKDF (reference sequence). The CDR3 consists of 15 residues. The entire variable domain, with the rest obtained from reference TRBV15 and TRBJ1-1, is as follows: DAMVIQNPRYQVTQFGKPVTLSCSQTLNHNVMYWYQQKSSQAPKLLFHYYDKDFNNEADTPDNFQSRRPNTSFCFLDIRSPGLGDTAMYLCATSRVNAVNTEAFFGQGTRLTVV.

This clone was observed a single time. The chain carries TRBV5-5 and TRBJ2-7; 9 positions agree with TRBD1. Trimming at V came to 0 bases and at J to 3 bases, leaving 7 bases not matched to a gene. Germline-derived CDR1 and CDR2 are SGHKS and YYEKEE (reference sequence). CDR3 length: 16 residues. The CDR3 reads CASSLDSGTGFYEQYF. CDR3 DNA sequence: TGTGCCAGCAGCTTGGATTCGGGGACAGGGTTCTACGAGCAGTACTTC.

The chain has TRBV19 and TRBJ2-1; D may correspond to TRBD1 or TRBD2 (5 bases each). V was shortened by 10 bases and J by 0 bases, with 16 bases between the two germline ends. The CDR3 sequence is 15 residues long. Germline V gene data show CDR1 as LNHDA and CDR2 as SQIVND (reference sequence). CDR3 in amino acids: CATQPGTSSYNEQFF. The CDR3 DNA sequence: TGTGCCACCCAGCCCGGGACGAGCTCCTACAATGAGCAGTTCTTC.

This chain links TRBV19 with TRBJ2-1; 11 nucleotides align to TRBD2. The CDR3 is 15 amino acids. The germline gives CDR1 LNHDA, CDR2 SQIVND (reference sequence). Germline trimming cut 5 bases from V and 9 bases from J; bases unmatched to any gene: 9. CDR3 residues: CASSLGLAGIIEQFF. The CDR3 DNA follows: TGTGCCAGTAGTCTCGGACTAGCGGGTATAATTGAGCAGTTCTTC.

This clone was picked up a small number of times. The J gene is TRBJ2-1, the V gene TRBV4-3, with 9 bases fitting TRBD1. J was trimmed by 7 bases and V by 0 bases; bases with no gene match: 16. CDR3 size: 19 residues. The germline V gene has CDR1 LGHNA and CDR2 YSLEER. The CDR3 loop reads CASSQDWGVARQGGNEQFF. CDR3 DNA: TGCGCCAGCAGCCAAGATTGGGGTGTCGCCAGACAGGGGGGGAATGAGCAGTTCTTC.

This clone was seen at least ten times. The chain joins TRBV27 to TRBJ2-3; TRBD1 matches at 8 bases. V shed 3 bases, J shed 0 bases, and the junction held 2 bases outside the gene matches. Germline CDR1 and CDR2: MNHEY and SMNVEV (reference sequence). The CDR3 spans 15 residues. CDR3 loop: CASSLTGDSTDTQYF. The DNA for the CDR3 is TGTGCCAGCAGTTTGACAGGGGATAGCACAGATACGCAGTATTTT.

The chain combines TRBV7-9 with TRBJ2-3, with unresolved D. From germline, CDR1 is SEHNR and CDR2 FQNEAQ (reference sequence). CDR3 length equals 14 residues. Between the trimmed V and J ends, which lost 0 bases and 1 base, there was a span of 5 bases. The CDR3 here is CASSLADGTDTQYF. CDR3 DNA: TGTGCCAGCAGCTTAGCGGACGGCACAGATACGCAGTATTTT.

This clone was detected only a few times. The chain couples TRBV4-2 to TRBJ1-5; D may be TRBD1 (5 bases). The V end was cut by 0 bases, the J end by 5 bases, with 14 bases between. This CDR3 has 16 residues. The germline CDR1 and CDR2 sequences are LGHNA and YNFKEQ. CDR3 in amino acids: CASSQEKGLVHQPQHF. CDR3 nucleotides: TGTGCCAGCAGCCAAGAGAAGGGGCTCGTTCATCAGCCCCAGCATTTT.

This sequence joins TRBV4-1 and TRBJ2-5; D is uncertain. The V gene's germline CDR1 is MGHRA and CDR2 YSYEKL. Trimming shortened V by 4 bases and J by 4 bases, and 13 bases separated the two germline ends. This CDR3 comprises 14 residues. The CDR3 here is CASSPVGNLETQYF. The CDR3 nucleotides read TGCGCCAGCAGCCCAGTAGGTAACCTAGAGACCCAGTACTTC.

The chain recombines TRBV6-5 with TRBJ1-1, with a weak D call TRBD1 (5 bases). The CDR3 runs 16 residues. V dropped 0 bases and J dropped 7 bases, with 18 bases sitting between them. Per the germline V gene, CDR1 is MNHEY and CDR2 is SVGAGI. The CDR3 coding sequence is TGTGCCAGCAGTTACTCAGTTGGGAGGGAGGGGATTGAAGCTTTCTTT. It codes for CASSYSVGREGIEAFF.

The chain joins TRBV9 to TRBJ2-1; either TRBD1 or TRBD2 may supply D (5 bases each). Germline CDR1 reads SGDLS; CDR2 reads YYNGEE. The CDR3 is 15 amino acids. V shed 4 bases and J shed 0 bases, with 11 bases lying between them. CDR3 amino acids: CASSPGTDSYNEQFF. In DNA, the CDR3 is TGTGCCAGCAGCCCCGGGACGGACTCCTACAATGAGCAGTTCTTC.

The chain links TRBV11-2 to TRBJ2-5; D not certain. The germline CDR1 and CDR2 sequences are SGHAT and FQNNGV. CDR3 length: 14 amino acids. V was pared by 7 bases and J by 5 bases, with 17 bases between. Here the CDR3 reads CASTPGSRFETQYF. CDR3 sequence (DNA): TGTGCCAGCACCCCTGGGTCACGGTTCGAGACCCAGTACTTC.

This clone was recorded once. The gene calls are TRBV11-2 and TRBJ2-7; 10 bases match TRBD1. The CDR3 loop spans 17 amino acids. The germline V gene encodes CDR1 SGHAT and CDR2 FQNNGV. V lost 5 bases, J lost 0 bases, and 10 bases stayed unmatched. The CDR3 DNA reads as TGTGCCAGCAGCAGCCCGACAGGGGGCCCTAGCTCCTACGAGCAGTACTTC. This sequence encodes CASSSPTGGPSSYEQYF.